The clone carrying this T cell receptor (beta chain) was seen a handful of times. The antigen is not known. Germline CDR1 and CDR2: SGHRS and YFSETQ. The V segment lost 9 bases and the J segment 8 bases; nucleotides outside the gene matches: 12. The CDR3 loop spans 13 amino acids. These data originate in a study of OX40 agonist ivuxolimab in advanced cancers. Study-level points and caveats: A proportion of nonresponders additionally exhibited low normalized T-cell clonal expansion.

Profiling relied on immunoSEQ multiplex PCR, and the TCRdb table lists in-frame clones only, not all of them. The table shows around 68,000 clones, with around 84% occurring only once. Here the sequenced sample was CD4+ or CD8+ T cells sorted from blood, taken in a trial of the OX40 agonist ivuxolimab. The rearrangement uses TRBV5-1 and TRBJ1-2, with TRBD1 matching over 8 bases. The sequence was collected from an adult with an advanced solid tumor such as melanoma, head and neck, liver or kidney cancer. DNA for the CDR3: TGCGCCACCCAGACAGGGGACGGATGGGGCTACACCTTC. It translates to CATQTGDGWGYTF.